Each of the 16 T cell receptor beta chains below was sequenced from the same sample in a study of OX40 agonist ivuxolimab in advanced cancers. The protocol used for the library was the immunoSEQ multiplex PCR assay. Held by TCRdb, this immuneACCESS table contains in-frame sequences only and omits some clones. Under half of the omission traces to an unresolved V gene where checked; the cause of the rest is unknown. In all, the sample holds more than 9,000 clones, and roughly four fifths of those were seen once. 20% to 25% of the sample goes to the ten largest clones. The sample in question was CD4+ or CD8+ T cells sorted from blood, obtained in a trial of the OX40 agonist ivuxolimab. Every receptor here comes from an adult with an advanced solid tumor such as melanoma, head and neck, liver or kidney cancer.

The rearrangement links TRBV16 to TRBJ2-7, with unresolved D. CDR1 is KGHSY, CDR2 FQNENV, per germline. Trimming pared 2 bases from V and 4 bases from J, leaving 6 bases between. The CDR3 spans 12 residues. The DNA of the CDR3 is TGTGCCAGCAGCCAAACTGGATACGAGCAGTACTTC. It specifies CASSQTGYEQYF.

The chain joins TRBV29-1 to TRBJ1-5; TRBD1 is a possible D gene (5 bases). CDR3 length: 12 amino acids. CDR1 is SQVTM and CDR2 is ANQGSEA in the germline V gene. V was pared by 7 bases and J by 2 bases, with 9 bases between. CDR3 loop: CSALQGNQPQHF. The CDR3 DNA reads TGCAGCGCATTACAGGGCAATCAGCCCCAGCATTTT.

Judged by abundance, this clone is medium-sized (0.01 to 0.1%). This chain connects TRBV7-8 to TRBJ1-6; D is unresolved. Germline CDR1 SGHVS, CDR2 FQNEAQ. There are 19 residues in the CDR3. The V gene lost 3 bases and the J gene lost 6 bases, with 24 bases spanning the gap. The CDR3 reads CASSFPRAAGSRSNSPLHF. The CDR3 nucleotides are TGTGCCAGCAGCTTCCCTAGGGCCGCGGGGAGCCGAAGTAATTCACCCCTCCACTTT.

This clone was seen once. The chain couples TRBV9 to TRBJ2-5; 9 bases are a match to TRBD2. The J segment lost 1 base and the V segment lost 4 bases, leaving 5 bases of the junction unmatched. This CDR3 spans 15 amino acids. Per germline, CDR1 SGDLS and CDR2 YYNGEE. Here the CDR3 DNA reads TGTGCCAGCAGCCTTAGCGGGGGTGGCCAAGAGACCCAGTACTTC. This encodes CASSLSGGGQETQYF. Full variable domain (missing parts from reference TRBV9 and TRBJ2-5): DSGVTQTPKHLITATGQRVTLRCSPRSGDLSVYWYQQSLDQGLQFLIQYYNGEERAKGNILERFSAQQFPDLHSELNLSSLELGDSALYFCASSLSGGGQETQYFGPGTRLLVL.

V is TRBV9 and J is TRBJ2-7; 9 bases agree with TRBD1. The ends lost 4 bases at V and 6 bases at J; junction bases unmatched: 14. The CDR3 loop spans 16 amino acids. The germline V gene encodes CDR1 SGDLS and CDR2 YYNGEE. CDR3 protein: CASSPAAGTGNGEQYF. The CDR3 bases are TGTGCCAGCAGCCCCGCTGCCGGGACAGGGAATGGCGAGCAGTACTTC.

This clone qualifies as medium-sized (0.01 to 0.1%). The chain employs TRBV7-9 and TRBJ2-7, with D perhaps TRBD1 (6 bases). Germline V gene lookup returns CDR1 SEHNR and CDR2 FQNEAQ (reference sequence). The CDR3 length is 14 residues. The V and J ends lost 4 bases and 4 bases respectively, with 14 bases between them. The CDR3 is CASSSSTGWYEQYF. CDR3 coding DNA: TGTGCCAGCAGCTCCTCTACAGGGTGGTACGAGCAGTACTTC.

The chain combines TRBV4-1 with TRBJ2-1, with D possibly called TRBD1 or TRBD2 (5 bases each). Germline lookup yields CDR1 MGHRA and CDR2 YSYEKL. The CDR3 extends over 13 amino acids. The ends were cut back, 3 bases at V and 7 bases at J, with 10 bases in the middle. The CDR3 coding sequence is TGCGCCAGCAGCCACCGGGACCCTAATGAGCAGTTCTTC. Translated, it gives CASSHRDPNEQFF.

CDR3 sequence: CASNGQGAREQYF. DNA for the CDR3: TGTGCCAGCAATGGGCAGGGGGCTCGCGAGCAGTACTTC. The rearrangement links TRBV6-1 to TRBJ2-7; 8 bases are shared with TRBD1. The germline CDR1 and CDR2 sequences are MNHNS and SASEGT. V lost 7 bases to trimming and J lost 6 bases; unmatched junction nucleotides: 8. The length of the CDR3 is 13 residues.

This chain uses TRBV11-2 with TRBJ1-4; the match to TRBD1 covers 8 bases. The length of the CDR3 is 14 residues. Germline CDR1 and CDR2: SGHAT and FQNNGV. V lost 1 base, J lost 8 bases, and 3 bases stayed unmatched. Here the CDR3 DNA reads TGTGCCAGCAGCTTAGGGACAGGGAAGGAAAAACTGTTTTTT. It encodes CASSLGTGKEKLFF. The complete variable domain, with remaining parts taken from reference TRBV11-2 and TRBJ1-4, reads EAGVAQSPRYKIIEKRQSVAFWCNPISGHATLYWYQQILGQGPKLLIQFQNNGVVDDSQLPKDRFSAERLKGVDSTLKIQPAKLEDSAVYLCASSLGTGKEKLFFGSGTQLSVL.

CDR3 in DNA: TGTGCCAGCAGTTTAAGGACAGGGTACAATGAGCAGTTCTTC. It yields the protein CASSLRTGYNEQFF. The chain couples TRBV28 to TRBJ2-1, with 8 bases lining up with TRBD1. Unmatched junction bases numbered 1, after V lost 2 bases and J lost 4 bases. The CDR3 extends over 14 amino acids. CDR1 and CDR2 (germline): MDHEN, SYDVKM.

This clone was found a few times. The chain joins TRBV11-1 to TRBJ1-1, with D unclear. The CDR3 loop spans 11 amino acids. V was pared by 8 bases and J by 6 bases, with 10 bases between. Germline V gene sequence: CDR1 SGHAT, CDR2 FQDESV (reference sequence). The CDR3 region has the DNA TGTGCCAGCTCCTCCGGGCCTGAAGCTTTCTTT. This sequence encodes CASSSGPEAFF.

This clone was counted only a few times. The chain couples TRBV19 to TRBJ1-1, with D perhaps matching TRBD1 (6 bases). The CDR3 extends over 12 amino acids. The V and J ends lost 8 bases and 1 base respectively, with 8 bases between them. In germline, CDR1 is LNHDA, CDR2 SQIVND (reference sequence). This chain's CDR3 is CASRTENTEAFF. The DNA for the CDR3 is TGTGCCAGTCGGACAGAGAACACTGAAGCTTTCTTT. The variable domain in full, with the rest retrieved from reference TRBV19 and TRBJ1-1, is DGGITQSPKYLFRKEGQNVTLSCEQNLNHDAMYWYRQDPGQGLRLIYYSQIVNDFQKGDIAEGYSVSREKKESFPLTVTSAQKNPTAFYLCASRTENTEAFFGQGTRLTVV.

The rearrangement uses TRBV5-1 and TRBJ2-3; a possible D gene is TRBD2 (5 bases). Germline V lookup: CDR1 SGHRS, CDR2 YFSETQ. The CDR3 runs to 14 residues. V lost 3 bases to trimming and J lost 0 bases, with 8 bases between them. CDR3 nucleotides: TGCGCCAGCAGCTGGGCGGGTAGCACAGATACGCAGTATTTT. Its protein is CASSWAGSTDTQYF.

The V call is TRBV5-1, the J call TRBJ2-7; TRBD2 might be the D (5 bases). The CDR3 runs to 15 residues. Per germline, CDR1 SGHRS and CDR2 YFSETQ. Trimming pared 5 bases from V and 2 bases from J, leaving 17 bases between. CDR3 bases: TGCGCCAGCAGACGTTTTGTGAGCGGCCCCTACGAGCAGTACTTC. Residues: CASRRFVSGPYEQYF.

By its share, this clone is medium-sized. The CDR3 loop is CASSRETEAFF. CDR3 coding DNA: TGTGCCAGCTCGCGGGAGACTGAAGCTTTCTTT. The chain uses TRBV28 and TRBJ1-1; no reliable D call. Germline V gives CDR1 MDHEN, CDR2 SYDVKM. CDR3 length: 11 amino acids. V was shortened by 8 bases and J by 5 bases, with 9 bases between the two germline ends.

This chain uses TRBV27 with TRBJ2-7; 10 bases match TRBD2. V was pared by 5 bases and J by 0 bases, with 7 bases of the junction left unmatched. CDR3 length equals 16 residues. Germline values: CDR1 MNHEY, CDR2 SMNVEV (reference sequence). The CDR3 bases are TGTGCCAGCAGTCCCTATAGCGGGGGGATCTCCTACGAGCAGTACTTC. This gives the protein CASSPYSGGISYEQYF.